Each of the 3 T cell receptor beta chains below was sequenced from the same sample in a study of blood T cell repertoires in COVID-19. Profiled with immunoSEQ multiplex PCR; TCRdb holds only in-frame clones, not every one. This table has around 67,000 clones, approximately 79% appearing once. The sequencing input was peripheral blood. These receptors all come from an older man with active COVID-19.

The V gene is TRBV4-3, the J gene TRBJ2-2, with 7 bases lining up with TRBD1. CDR3 length: 15 residues. V lost 1 base and J lost 8; bases outside the gene matches: 7. From germline, CDR1 is LGHNA and CDR2 YSLEER. CDR3 amino acids: CASSQALTGRGELFF. The CDR3 bases are TGCGCCAGCAGCCAAGCTCTGACAGGGCGTGGGGAGCTGTTTTTT.

V gene TRBV5-1 combines with J gene TRBJ2-5; a weak D match, TRBD2 (6 bases). CDR3 length: 14 amino acids. Trimming took off 4 bases at V and 4 bases at J, with 14 bases between the two ends. Germline V gene lookup returns CDR1 SGHRS and CDR2 YFSETQ. DNA for the CDR3: TGCGCCAGCAGCCCCGGGGGAGCTCTAGAGACCCAGTACTTC. This translates into CASSPGGALETQYF.

J is TRBJ1-4 and V is TRBV19; 8 bases are shared with TRBD1. Per the germline V gene, CDR1 is LNHDA and CDR2 is SQIVND (reference sequence). Trimming removed 4 bases from V and 3 bases from J; junction bases left unmatched: 13. CDR3 length: 18 residues. The CDR3 DNA is TGTGCCAGTAGTACCCGGACAGGGTCCACTCTCCCTAATGAAAAACTGTTTTTT. This codes for CASSTRTGSTLPNEKLFF.